This T cell receptor (beta chain) was captured by sequencing in a study of blood T cells in healthy people across ages (dated by TCRdb to the mid-2010s). At the level of the whole study: In model experiments, template switching captured about one uniquely barcoded TCR beta cDNA molecule for every two T cells. The study measured age-related changes in TCR beta repertoire diversity using deep sequencing normalized with unique cDNA molecular identifiers. The donors were divided into four age groups: young (average about 15 years), middle-aged (around 37), aged (about 56) and long-lived (around 80). To avoid experimental bias, donors of different ages were distributed randomly across sequencing lanes. For two donors (one aged 18 to 30 and one aged 80 or older), the study analyzed two additional independent replicas of 1 million unique cDNA reads from the same blood draw.

The 35 to 40 donors, aged roughly 6 to 95 years, were systemically healthy Caucasian individuals from Russia. Each donor gave 8 to 10 milliliters of peripheral blood, collected into EDTA-treated Vacutainer tubes. Ficoll-Paque density-gradient centrifugation was used to isolate PBMCs, with at least 6.5 million per sample. Total RNA was extracted from PBMCs with Trizol reagent, with at least 6 micrograms obtained per sample. For every donor, an aliquot of PBMCs went through flow cytometry to measure the percentages of naive CD45RAhigh/CD27high T cells. On this clonotype: What this receptor recognizes is not known. No conserved phenylalanine or tryptophan ends this CDR3, so it is likely a read error.

The research as a whole found: Compared with the aged group, more naive CD4+ T cells, fewer expanded clones and increased TCR diversity were shown by the long-lived group, suggesting age selection. Estimates of total diversity based on one million sequenced T cells were considered lower bounds and underestimates. Observed TCR beta diversity per million T cells fell roughly linearly with age, and a significant reduction was already apparent by age roughly 40. Since profiling was done on bulk unsorted PBMCs, naive and antigen-experienced compartments could not be conclusively compared. Observed TCR beta diversity correlated strongly with the percentage of naive T cells measured by flow cytometry. Donor CMV infection status was unknown, potentially confounding age-related changes in expanded clonotypes.

CDR1 and CDR2 are drawn from the germline V gene: SQVTM, ANQGSEA. Inclusive of both ends, the CDR3 amounts to 15 amino acids. Just the 45-base CDR3 DNA is kept, in frame starting at base 1. V is trimmed back by 4 bases and J by 0 bases, and the junction contains 7 bases that no gene match accounts for. Receptor amplification or capture employed 5' RACE. TCRdb records Illumina HiSeq 2500 as the sequencer. A second 7 to 11 cycle PCR used a sample-barcoded 5' primer and a J-beta primer mix. A template-switch 5' adaptor carrying 12 random nucleotides introduced a unique molecular identifier onto each TCR beta cDNA molecule. Each sample yielded at least 3 million CDR3-containing paired-end reads. All of the RNA was converted into first-strand cDNA using the Mint cDNA synthesis kit, with a TRBC-specific oligonucleotide serving as the primer. After uracil-DNA glycosylase treatment, a first 18-cycle PCR used universal primers M1SS and BC2_uni_R on all cDNA. The paper's processing steps were these. For normalization, 1 million high-quality reads, each with a distinct molecular identifier, were randomly selected from each sample. Instead of being binned into consensus sequences, reads with shared molecular identifiers were discarded. MiTCR, set to a Q25 quality threshold and the strictest error-elimination algorithm, was used for CDR3 identification, clonotype clustering and error correction. Lower-bound total TCR beta diversity was estimated with a nonparametric unseen species model using Euler transformation. TCRdb redid the processing of the public reads, applying fastp at Q25 and MiXCR, and retained in-frame beta chains. When rows share a CDR3 protein, they turn into one entry using the most common DNA and genes. TCRdb's processing, not the study's, gives the V and J calls here. Within this sample are about 1.5 million distinct CDR3 sequences, with 35% to 45% of them counted one time only. Of the sample, just over 4% falls within the top ten clones.

The chain links TRBV29-1 with TRBJ1-1, and 8 bases in between align with TRBD1. Sequencing input: blood. This sequence was found in a woman between 18 and 29 years old in good health. The sequence in DNA is TGCAGCGTTGCTCTAGGGACAGGTATGAACACTGAAGCTTTCTTA. This encodes CSVALGTGMNTEAFL.